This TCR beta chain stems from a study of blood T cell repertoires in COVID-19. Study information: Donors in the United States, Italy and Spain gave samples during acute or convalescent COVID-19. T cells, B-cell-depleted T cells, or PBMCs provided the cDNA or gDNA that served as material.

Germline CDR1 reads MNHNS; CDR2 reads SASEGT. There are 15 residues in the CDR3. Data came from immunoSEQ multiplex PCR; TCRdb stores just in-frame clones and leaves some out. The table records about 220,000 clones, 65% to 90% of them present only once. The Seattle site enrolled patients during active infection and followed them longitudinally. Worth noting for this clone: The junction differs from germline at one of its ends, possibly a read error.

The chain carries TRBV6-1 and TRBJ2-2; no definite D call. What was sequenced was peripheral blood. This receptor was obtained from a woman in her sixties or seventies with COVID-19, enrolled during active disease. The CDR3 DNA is TGTGCCAGCAGAGAAGCGCGGAGGAACACCGGGGAGCTGTTTTTT. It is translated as CASREARRNTGELFF.